This record looks at one T cell receptor (beta chain) sequence and its context. These data belong to a study of blood T cell repertoires in COVID-19. Study-wide background: Samples representing acute and convalescent COVID-19 were sourced from the United States, Italy and Spain.

The CDR3 length is 18 residues. V shed 0 bases and J 1 base; nucleotides not matched to a gene: 8. Germline CDR1 and CDR2: LGHNA and YSLEER. Source study methods: Estimation of nucleated cell counts was performed using reference gene primer amplification. Assay: immunoSEQ multiplex PCR; the TCRdb copy retains only in-frame clones and omits some. Clone size and V and J calls were adopted from that table, with D and trimming inferred from the DNA. The sample gives about 220,000 clones, 80% to 90% of which show up once; about 4.8% is in the top ten. Sequenced input: peripheral blood. The chain carries TRBV4-3 and TRBJ1-2; TRBD1 matches at 10 bases. This sequence originates from a woman in her 70s with acute or convalescent COVID-19. In DNA, the CDR3 is TGCGCCAGCAGCCAAGATAGGGGGTGGGACAGGGGTAACTATGGCTACACCTTC. Translated, it gives CASSQDRGWDRGNYGYTF.